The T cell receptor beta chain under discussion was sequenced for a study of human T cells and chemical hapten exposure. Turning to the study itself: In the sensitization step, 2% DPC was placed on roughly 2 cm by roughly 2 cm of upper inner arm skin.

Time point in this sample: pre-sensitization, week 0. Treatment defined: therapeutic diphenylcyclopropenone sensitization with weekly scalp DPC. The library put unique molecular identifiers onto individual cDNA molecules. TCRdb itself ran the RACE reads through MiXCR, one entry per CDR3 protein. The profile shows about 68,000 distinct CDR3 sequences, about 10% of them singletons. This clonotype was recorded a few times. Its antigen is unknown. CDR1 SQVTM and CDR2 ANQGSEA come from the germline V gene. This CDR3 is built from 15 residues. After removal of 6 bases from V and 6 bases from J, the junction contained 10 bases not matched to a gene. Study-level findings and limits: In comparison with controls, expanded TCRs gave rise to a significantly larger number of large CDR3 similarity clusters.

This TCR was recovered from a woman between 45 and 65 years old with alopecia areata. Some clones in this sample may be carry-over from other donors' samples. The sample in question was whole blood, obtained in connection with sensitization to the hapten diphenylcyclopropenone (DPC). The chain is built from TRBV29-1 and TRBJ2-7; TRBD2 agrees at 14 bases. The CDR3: CSVKRSTSGGAEQYF. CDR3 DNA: TGCAGCGTAAAACGATCGACTAGCGGGGGGGCCGAGCAGTACTTC.